Listed below are T cell receptor beta chains from one sample, sequenced in a study of blood T cell repertoires in COVID-19. Some clones are missing from TCRdb's copy, which holds only in-frame ones; the method was immunoSEQ multiplex PCR. The data contain hundreds of thousands of clones, 84% of them singletons. Sequenced material: peripheral blood. These receptors all come from a human donor in a cohort sampled during active COVID-19. CDR3s include the opening cysteine and the closing phenylalanine or tryptophan. The D gene is left open where the match is weak. Clone size is stated in some rows and not others, as once, few, many or a class when expanded.

CASSSGALAGTQETQYF,TGTGCCAGCAGCAGCGGAGCCCTAGCGGGAACTCAAGAGACCCAGTACTTC,TRBV5-5,TRBJ2-5,-,TRBD2
CASSENLQGEQYF,TGCGCCAGCAGTGAAAACTTGCAGGGCGAGCAGTACTTC,TRBV10-1,TRBJ2-7,-,-
CASSEGRGREQYF,TGCGCCAGCAGTGAAGGAAGGGGGCGGGAGCAGTACTTC,TRBV10-1,TRBJ2-7,-,TRBD1
CASSPSGRETQYF,TGTGCCAGCAGCCCCAGCGGGAGGGAGACCCAGTACTTC,TRBV5-4,TRBJ2-5,-,TRBD2
CAAGGGFYEQYF,TGTGCCGCGGGAGGGGGTTTCTACGAGCAGTACTTC,TRBV4-2,TRBJ2-7,once,TRBD2
CASSDTPGQTNYGYTF,TGTGCCAGCAGCGACACCCCGGGACAGACTAACTATGGCTACACCTTC,TRBV28,TRBJ1-2,-,TRBD1
CSAPTPGFMDTQYF,TGCAGCGCTCCAACCCCGGGATTTATGGATACGCAGTATTTT,TRBV29-1,TRBJ2-3,-,-
CASSLAPTDTSLGANVLTF,TGTGCCAGCAGCTTAGCGCCTACGGACACCTCTCTGGGGGCCAACGTCCTGACTTTC,TRBV7-8,TRBJ2-6,-,-
CASSLIVAWAVVSNEQFF,TGTGCCAGCAGCTTGATTGTTGCCTGGGCAGTGGTGAGCAATGAGCAGTTCTTC,TRBV5-5,TRBJ2-1,-,-
CASSQDRLAGGPSYEQYF,TGTGCCAGCAGCCAAGATAGGCTAGCGGGGGGACCCTCCTACGAGCAGTACTTC,TRBV3-1/TRBV3-2,TRBJ2-7,-,TRBD2
CASSSGLAGLGELFF,TGTGCCAGCAGCTCAGGACTAGCGGGATTAGGGGAGCTGTTTTTT,TRBV7-6,TRBJ2-2,-,TRBD2
CASSLSGGNEAFF,TGTGCCAGCAGCTTATCAGGGGGGAATGAAGCTTTCTTT,TRBV7-9,TRBJ1-1,-,TRBD1
CASSSIGLDRVGEKLFF,TGCGCCAGCAGCTCAATTGGGCTAGACAGGGTCGGTGAAAAACTGTTTTTT,TRBV4-1,TRBJ1-4,-,TRBD1
CASSLARTDTQYF,TGTGCCAGTAGCCTGGCTCGCACAGATACGCAGTATTTT,TRBV6-5,TRBJ2-3,-,-
CASGLDSAQETQYF,TGTGCTAGTGGGCTAGACAGCGCTCAAGAGACCCAGTACTTC,TRBV12-5,TRBJ2-5,-,-
CASSQGGTAQETQYF,TGTGCCAGCAGCCAAGGAGGGACAGCACAAGAGACCCAGTACTTC,TRBV3-1/TRBV3-2,TRBJ2-5,-,TRBD1
CASSLSLRERTYNEQFF,TGTGCCAGCAGCCTTTCTCTGCGGGAAAGAACCTACAATGAGCAGTTCTTC,TRBV7-3,TRBJ2-1,-,-
CAISEGQGSYEQYF,TGTGCCATCAGTGAGGGACAGGGCTCCTACGAGCAGTACTTC,TRBV10-3,TRBJ2-7,-,TRBD1
CSVDRGLTGELFF,TGCAGCGTCGACAGGGGGTTAACCGGGGAGCTGTTTTTT,TRBV29-1,TRBJ2-2,-,TRBD1
CASSLVLAGGTDTQYF,TGTGCCAGCAGCTTAGTTCTAGCGGGGGGCACAGATACGCAGTATTTT,TRBV7-9,TRBJ2-3,-,TRBD2
CASRKTGVPEAFF,TGTGCCAGCAGGAAAACAGGAGTACCTGAAGCTTTCTTT,TRBV27,TRBJ1-1,-,-
CASSELTGMNTEAFF,TGTGCCAGCAGTGAATTGACAGGCATGAACACTGAAGCTTTCTTT,TRBV6-1,TRBJ1-1,-,-
CASSPSAYEQYF,TGTGCCAGCAGTCCCTCAGCGTACGAGCAGTACTTC,TRBV27,TRBJ2-7,-,-
CASSSGGGTEAFF,TGCGCCAGCAGCTCGGGGGGTGGGACTGAAGCTTTCTTT,TRBV10-2,TRBJ1-1,-,-
CASSEPGQGGTEAFF,TGTGCCAGCAGTGAACCGGGACAGGGAGGCACTGAAGCTTTCTTT,TRBV6-1,TRBJ1-1,-,TRBD1
CASSQLALSGTGELFF,TGCGCCAGCAGCCAACTAGCCCTTTCGGGCACCGGGGAGCTGTTTTTT,TRBV4-3,TRBJ2-2,-,-
CASSSLLTGRYEQYF,TGTGCCAGCAGTTCCCTCTTGACAGGGAGGTACGAGCAGTACTTC,TRBV6-5,TRBJ2-7,once,-
CASSLAGWGGRTTETQYF,TGTGCCAGCAGCTTAGCTGGGTGGGGGGGAAGGACGACGGAGACCCAGTACTTC,TRBV7-6,TRBJ2-5,-,TRBD2
CASRRGGLYEQYF,TGTGCCAGCCGACGGGGGGGCCTCTACGAGCAGTACTTC,TRBV28,TRBJ2-7,-,TRBD2